This T cell receptor beta chain originates from a study of blood T cell repertoires in COVID-19. For the study at large: Collection of acute and convalescent COVID-19 samples took place in the United States, Italy and Spain.

V was pared by 5 bases and J by 8 bases, with 10 bases between. The CDR3 runs to 13 residues. CDR1 is PRHDT and CDR2 is FYEKMQ in the germline V gene (reference sequence). This clone came up once. Measured with immunoSEQ multiplex PCR; TCRdb has only the in-frame clones, and not every one. This sample has fewer than 130,000 clones, with over 65% found just once. This chain uses TRBV13 with TRBJ2-6, with D hard to call. This receptor was taken from a woman of 80 years or more with acute or convalescent COVID-19. Sequencing used peripheral blood. This chain's CDR3 is CASSPFGSNVLTF. The CDR3 DNA sequence: TGTGCCAGCAGCCCCTTCGGGTCCAACGTCCTGACTTTC.